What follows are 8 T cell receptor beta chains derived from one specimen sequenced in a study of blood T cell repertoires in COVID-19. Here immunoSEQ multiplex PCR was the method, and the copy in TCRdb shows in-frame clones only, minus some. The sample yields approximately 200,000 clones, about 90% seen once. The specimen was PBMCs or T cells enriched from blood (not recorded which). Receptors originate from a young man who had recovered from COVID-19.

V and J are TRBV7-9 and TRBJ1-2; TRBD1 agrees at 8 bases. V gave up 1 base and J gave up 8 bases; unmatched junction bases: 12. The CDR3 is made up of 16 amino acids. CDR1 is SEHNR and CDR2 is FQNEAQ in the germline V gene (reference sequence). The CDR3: CASSLGTGSAGDGYTF. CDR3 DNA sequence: TGTGCCAGCAGCTTAGGGACAGGGTCGGCTGGAGACGGCTACACCTTC.

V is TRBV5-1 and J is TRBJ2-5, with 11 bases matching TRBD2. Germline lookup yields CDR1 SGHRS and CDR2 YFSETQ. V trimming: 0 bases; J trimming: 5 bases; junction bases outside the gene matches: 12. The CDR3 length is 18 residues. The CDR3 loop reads CASSLVASGGRNRETQYF. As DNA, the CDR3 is TGCGCCAGCAGCTTGGTGGCTAGCGGGGGGCGCAACAGGGAGACCCAGTACTTC.

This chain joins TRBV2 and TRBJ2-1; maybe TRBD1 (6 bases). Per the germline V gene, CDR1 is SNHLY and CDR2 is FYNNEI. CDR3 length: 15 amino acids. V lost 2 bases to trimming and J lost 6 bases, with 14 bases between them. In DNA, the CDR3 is TGTGCCAGCAGTGAAACAGGGTTGGACGCCAATGAGCAGTTCTTC. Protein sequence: CASSETGLDANEQFF.

As DNA, the CDR3 is TGCGCCAGCAGCAGAGGGACTAGCGGGGGGGACACAGATACGCAGTATTTT. This sequence encodes CASSRGTSGGDTDTQYF. V gene TRBV5-1 combines with J gene TRBJ2-3, with 16 bases that match TRBD2. The CDR3 is 17 amino acids. After removal of 4 bases from V and 2 bases from J, the junction contained 4 bases not matched to a gene. CDR1 and CDR2 (germline): SGHRS, YFSETQ.

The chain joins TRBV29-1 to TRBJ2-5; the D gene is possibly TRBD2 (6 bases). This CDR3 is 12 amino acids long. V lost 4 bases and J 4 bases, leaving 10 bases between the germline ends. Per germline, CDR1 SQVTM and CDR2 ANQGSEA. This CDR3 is CSVALAAETQYF. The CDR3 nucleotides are TGCAGCGTTGCACTAGCAGCAGAGACCCAGTACTTC.

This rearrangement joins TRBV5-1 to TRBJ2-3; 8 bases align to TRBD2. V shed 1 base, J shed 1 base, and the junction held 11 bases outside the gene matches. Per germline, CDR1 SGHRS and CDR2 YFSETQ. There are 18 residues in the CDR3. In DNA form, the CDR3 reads TGCGCCAGCAGCTTGTTGCGGGAGGAGTTTTTGGGCACAGATACGCAGTATTTT. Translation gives CASSLLREEFLGTDTQYF.

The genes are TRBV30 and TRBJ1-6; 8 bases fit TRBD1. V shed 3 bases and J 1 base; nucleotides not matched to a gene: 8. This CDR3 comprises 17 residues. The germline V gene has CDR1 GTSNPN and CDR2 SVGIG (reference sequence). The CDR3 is CAWRRLQGESYNSPLHF. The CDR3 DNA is TGTGCCTGGAGGCGCCTACAGGGGGAATCCTATAATTCACCCCTCCACTTT.

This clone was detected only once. The CDR3 DNA sequence: TGTGCCAGCAGCCAAGAACAGGGACCGGCGGTCGAGCAGTACTTC. Protein product: CASSQEQGPAVEQYF. The chain employs TRBV4-2 and TRBJ2-7; tentative D call: TRBD1 (6 bases). The CDR3 sequence is 15 residues long. The V end was cut by 0 bases, the J end by 6 bases, with 15 bases between. Germline V gene sequence: CDR1 LGHNA, CDR2 YNFKEQ.